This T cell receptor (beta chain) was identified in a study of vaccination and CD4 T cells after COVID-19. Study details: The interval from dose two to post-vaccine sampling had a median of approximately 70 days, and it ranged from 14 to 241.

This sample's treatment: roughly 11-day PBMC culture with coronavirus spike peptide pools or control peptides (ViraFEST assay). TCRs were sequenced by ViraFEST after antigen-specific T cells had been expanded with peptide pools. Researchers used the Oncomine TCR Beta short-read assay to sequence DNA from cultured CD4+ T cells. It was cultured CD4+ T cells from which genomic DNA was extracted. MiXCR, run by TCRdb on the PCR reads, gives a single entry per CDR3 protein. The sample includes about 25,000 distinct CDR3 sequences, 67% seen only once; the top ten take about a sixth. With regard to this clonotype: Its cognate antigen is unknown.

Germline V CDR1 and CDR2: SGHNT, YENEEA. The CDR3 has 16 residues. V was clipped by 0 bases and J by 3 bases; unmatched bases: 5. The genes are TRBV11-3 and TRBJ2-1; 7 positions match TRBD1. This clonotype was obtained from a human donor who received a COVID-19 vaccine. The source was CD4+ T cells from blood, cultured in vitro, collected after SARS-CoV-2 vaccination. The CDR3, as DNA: TGTGCCAGCAGCTTAGATCTTACAGGGGTCTACAATGAGCAGTTCTTC. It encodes CASSLDLTGVYNEQFF.